This TCR beta chain was identified in a study of PD-L1 blockade in urothelial cancer. Study at large: About 85% of the 29 patients were men whose urothelial cancer was bladder-origin.

The CDR3 loop spans 17 amino acids. As for time point: peripheral blood 6 weeks after treatment start. The diagnosis in patients was locally advanced or metastatic urothelial carcinoma. Here immunoSEQ multiplex PCR was the method, and the copy in TCRdb shows in-frame clones only, minus some. The repertoire consists of around 29,000 clones, with around four fifths occurring once and the leading ten covering 2.5% to 3.5%. The origin of this receptor is a man in his 70s with urothelial cancer. The gene calls are TRBV21-1 and TRBJ1-3; TRBD1, the D gene given by the table, was not confirmed from the DNA. TRBV21-1 is annotated as a pseudogene. The material sequenced was PBMCs, taken around atezolizumab (anti-PD-L1) treatment. CDR3 DNA: TGTGCCAGCAGCAAAGACGACAGGGGCGTCTCTGGAAACACCATATATTTT. Translation gives CASSKDDRGVSGNTIYF.